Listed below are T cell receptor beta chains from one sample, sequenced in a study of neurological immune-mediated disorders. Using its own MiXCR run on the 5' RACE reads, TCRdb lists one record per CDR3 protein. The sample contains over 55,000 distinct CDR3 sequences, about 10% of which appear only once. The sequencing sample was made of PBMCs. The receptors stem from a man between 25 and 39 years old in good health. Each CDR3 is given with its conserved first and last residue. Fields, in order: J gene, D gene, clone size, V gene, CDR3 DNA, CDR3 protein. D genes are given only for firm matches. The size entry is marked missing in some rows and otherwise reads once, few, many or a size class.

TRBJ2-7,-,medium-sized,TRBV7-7,TGTGCCAGCAGCTTATCTGGAGACTCCTACGAGCAGTACTTC,CASSLSGDSYEQYF
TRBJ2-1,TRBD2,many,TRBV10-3,TGTGCCATCAGTGAGTCCACTAGCGGGATCAATGAGCAGTTCTTC,CAISESTSGINEQFF
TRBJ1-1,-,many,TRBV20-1,TGCAGTGCCAGAGGAGGGGACACTGAAGCTTTCTTT,CSARGGDTEAFF
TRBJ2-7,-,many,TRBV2,TGTGCCAGCAGTTCTACATTTCTACGAGCCTACGAGCAGTACTTC,CASSSTFLRAYEQYF
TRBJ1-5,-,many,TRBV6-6,TGTGCCAGCAGCCAACTTAGACGGGGAAATAGCAATCAGCCCCAGCATTTT,CASSQLRRGNSNQPQHF
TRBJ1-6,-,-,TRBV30,TGTGCCTGGAGTGTACTCGGGCCTAATTCACCCCTCCACTTT,CAWSVLGPNSPLHF
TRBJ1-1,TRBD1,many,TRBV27,TGTGCCAGCAGGGACAGGGGGATGAACACTGAAGCTTTCTTT,CASRDRGMNTEAFF
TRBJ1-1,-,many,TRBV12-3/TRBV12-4,TGTGCCAGCAGTTTAACGAGGGCTCAAGCTTTCTTT,CASSLTRAQAFF
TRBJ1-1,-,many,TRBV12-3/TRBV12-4,TGTGCCAGCAGTTTCGAGGGGAAGAACACTGAAGCTTTCTTT,CASSFEGKNTEAFF
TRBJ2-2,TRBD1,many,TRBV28,TGTGCCAGCAGTTTATTTTGGGGACAGGACAACACCGGGGAGCTGTTTTTT,CASSLFWGQDNTGELFF
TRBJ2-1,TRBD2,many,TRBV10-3,TGCGGGAGCGGGAGGGCCTTCAATGAGCAGTTCTTC,CGSGRAFNEQFF